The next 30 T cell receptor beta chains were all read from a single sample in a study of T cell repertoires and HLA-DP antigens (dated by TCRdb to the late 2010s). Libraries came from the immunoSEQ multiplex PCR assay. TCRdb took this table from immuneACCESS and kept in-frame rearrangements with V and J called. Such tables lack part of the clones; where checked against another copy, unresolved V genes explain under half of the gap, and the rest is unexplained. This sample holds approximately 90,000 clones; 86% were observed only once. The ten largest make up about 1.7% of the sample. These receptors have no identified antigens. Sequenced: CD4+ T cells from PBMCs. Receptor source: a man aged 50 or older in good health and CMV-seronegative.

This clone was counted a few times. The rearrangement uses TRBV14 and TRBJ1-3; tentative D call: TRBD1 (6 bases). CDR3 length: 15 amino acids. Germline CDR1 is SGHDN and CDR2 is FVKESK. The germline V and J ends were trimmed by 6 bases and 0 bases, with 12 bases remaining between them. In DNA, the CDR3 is TGTGCCAGCAGTCGGACAGTTGACTCTGGAAACACCATATATTTT. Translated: CASSRTVDSGNTIYF. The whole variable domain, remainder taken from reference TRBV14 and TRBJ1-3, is EAGVTQFPSHSVIEKGQTVTLRCDPISGHDNLYWYRRVMGKEIKFLLHFVKESKQDESGMPNNRFLAERTGGTYSTLKVQPAELEDSGVYFCASSRTVDSGNTIYFGEGSWLTVV.

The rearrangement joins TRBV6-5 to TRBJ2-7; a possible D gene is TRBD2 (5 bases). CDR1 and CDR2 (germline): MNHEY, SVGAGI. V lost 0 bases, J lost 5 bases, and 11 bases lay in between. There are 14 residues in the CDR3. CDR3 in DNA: TGTGCCAGCAGTTACTCGAATATCGGGGACGAGCAGTACTTC. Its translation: CASSYSNIGDEQYF.

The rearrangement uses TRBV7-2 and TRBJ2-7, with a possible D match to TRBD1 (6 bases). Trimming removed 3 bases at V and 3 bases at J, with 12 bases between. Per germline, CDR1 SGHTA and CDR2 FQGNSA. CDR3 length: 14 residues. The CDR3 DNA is TGTGCCAGCAGCTTCGACAGGTTGGTCTACGAGCAGTACTTC. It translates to CASSFDRLVYEQYF.

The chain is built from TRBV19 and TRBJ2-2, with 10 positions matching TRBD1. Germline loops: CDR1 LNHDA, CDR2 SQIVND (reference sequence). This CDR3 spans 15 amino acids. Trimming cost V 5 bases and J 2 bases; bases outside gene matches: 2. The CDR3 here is CASSRDRGNTGELFF. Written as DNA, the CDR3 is TGTGCCAGTAGTCGGGACAGGGGAAACACCGGGGAGCTGTTTTTT.

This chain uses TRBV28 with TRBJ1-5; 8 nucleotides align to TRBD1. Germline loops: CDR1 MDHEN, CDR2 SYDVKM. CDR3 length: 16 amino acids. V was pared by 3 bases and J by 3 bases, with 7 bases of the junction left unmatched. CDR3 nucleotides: TGTGCCAGCAGTTTCGGTACAGGGGGTCTCAATCAGCCCCAGCATTTT. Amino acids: CASSFGTGGLNQPQHF.

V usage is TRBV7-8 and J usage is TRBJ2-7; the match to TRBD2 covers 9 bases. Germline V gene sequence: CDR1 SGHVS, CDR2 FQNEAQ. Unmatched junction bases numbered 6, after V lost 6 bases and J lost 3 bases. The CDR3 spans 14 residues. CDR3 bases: TGTGCCAGCAGTAGTGGCGGGGGGGACTACGAGCAGTACTTC. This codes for CASSSGGGDYEQYF.

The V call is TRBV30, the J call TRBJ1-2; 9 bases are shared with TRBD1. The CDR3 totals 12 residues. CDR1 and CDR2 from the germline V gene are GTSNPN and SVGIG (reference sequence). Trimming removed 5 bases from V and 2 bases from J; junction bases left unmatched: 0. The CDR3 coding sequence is TGTGCCTGGGGACAGGGGAACTATGGCTACACCTTC. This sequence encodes CAWGQGNYGYTF.

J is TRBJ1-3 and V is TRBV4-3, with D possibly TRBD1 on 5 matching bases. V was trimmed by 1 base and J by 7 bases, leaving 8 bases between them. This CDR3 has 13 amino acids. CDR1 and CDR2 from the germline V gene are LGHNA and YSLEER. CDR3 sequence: CASSQAEGNTIYF. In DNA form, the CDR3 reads TGCGCCAGCAGCCAAGCCGAGGGGAACACCATATATTTT.

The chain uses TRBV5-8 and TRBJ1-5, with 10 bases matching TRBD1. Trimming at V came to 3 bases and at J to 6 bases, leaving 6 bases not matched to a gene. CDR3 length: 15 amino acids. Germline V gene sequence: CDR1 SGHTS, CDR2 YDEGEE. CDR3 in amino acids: CASSSRQGATQPQHF. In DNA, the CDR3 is TGTGCCAGCAGCTCAAGACAGGGGGCCACTCAGCCCCAGCATTTT. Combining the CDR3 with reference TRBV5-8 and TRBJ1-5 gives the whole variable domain EAGVTQSPTHLIKTRGQQATLRCSPISGHTSVYWYQQALGLGLQFLLWYDEGEERNRGNFPPRFSGRQFPNYSSELNVNALELEDSALYLCASSSRQGATQPQHFGDGTRLSIL.

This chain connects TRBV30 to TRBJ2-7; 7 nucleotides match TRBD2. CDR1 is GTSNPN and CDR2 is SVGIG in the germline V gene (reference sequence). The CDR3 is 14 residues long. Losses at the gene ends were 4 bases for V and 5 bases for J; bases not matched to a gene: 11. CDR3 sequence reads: CAWKGGGSRDEQYF. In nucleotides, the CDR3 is TGTGCCTGGAAGGGTGGCGGGAGTCGGGACGAGCAGTACTTC.

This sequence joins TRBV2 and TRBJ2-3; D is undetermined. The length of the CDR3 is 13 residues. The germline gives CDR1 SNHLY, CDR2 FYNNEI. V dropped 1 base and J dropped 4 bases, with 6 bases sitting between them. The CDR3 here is CASSEGLADTQYF. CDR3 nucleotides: TGTGCCAGCAGTGAAGGGCTAGCAGATACGCAGTATTTT. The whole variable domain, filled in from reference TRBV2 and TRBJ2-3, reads EPEVTQTPSHQVTQMGQEVILRCVPISNHLYFYWYRQILGQKVEFLVSFYNNEISEKSEIFDDQFSVERPDGSNFTLKIRSTKLEDSAMYFCASSEGLADTQYFGPGTRLTVL.

This CDR3 is CASSLQTDVIDTQYF. Written as DNA, the CDR3 is TGTGCCAGCAGCTTGCAGACTGACGTGATAGATACGCAGTATTTT. The rearrangement links TRBV5-5 to TRBJ2-3; no clear D gene. Germline V gene sequence: CDR1 SGHKS, CDR2 YYEKEE (reference sequence). This CDR3 has 15 residues. V was cut by 1 base and J by 5 bases, with 14 bases left in between. The full variable domain, in which reference TRBV5-5 and TRBJ2-3 provide the parts outside the CDR3, is DAGVTQSPTHLIKTRGQQVTLRCSPISGHKSVSWYQQVLGQGPQFIFQYYEKEERGRGNFPDRFSARQFPNYSSELNVNALLLGDSALYLCASSLQTDVIDTQYFGPGTRLTVL.

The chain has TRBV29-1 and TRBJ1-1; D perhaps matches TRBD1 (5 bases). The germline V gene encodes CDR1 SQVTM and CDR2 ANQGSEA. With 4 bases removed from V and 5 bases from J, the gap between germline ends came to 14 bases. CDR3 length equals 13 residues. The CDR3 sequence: CSVGSLGVTEAFF. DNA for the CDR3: TGCAGCGTTGGTTCTTTGGGGGTGACTGAAGCTTTCTTT.

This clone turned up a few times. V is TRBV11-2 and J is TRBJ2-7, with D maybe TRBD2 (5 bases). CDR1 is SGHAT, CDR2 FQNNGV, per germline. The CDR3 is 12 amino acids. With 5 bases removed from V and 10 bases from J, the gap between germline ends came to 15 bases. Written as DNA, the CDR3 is TGTGCCAGCAGCCCCGGGAACCGAGGTCAGTACTTC. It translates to CASSPGNRGQYF.

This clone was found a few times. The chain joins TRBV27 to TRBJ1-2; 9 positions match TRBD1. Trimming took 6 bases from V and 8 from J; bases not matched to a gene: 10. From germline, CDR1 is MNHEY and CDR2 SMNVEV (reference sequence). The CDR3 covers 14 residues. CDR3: CASRPPGQGGGYTF. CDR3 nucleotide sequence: TGTGCCAGCAGACCTCCGGGACAGGGAGGAGGCTACACCTTC.

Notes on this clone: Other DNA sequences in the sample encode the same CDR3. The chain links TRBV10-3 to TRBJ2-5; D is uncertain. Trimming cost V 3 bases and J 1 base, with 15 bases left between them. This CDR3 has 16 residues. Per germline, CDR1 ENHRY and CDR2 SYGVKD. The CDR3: CAISDLGRLPQETQYF. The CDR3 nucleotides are TGTGCCATCAGTGATCTCGGCCGATTGCCCCAAGAGACCCAGTACTTC.

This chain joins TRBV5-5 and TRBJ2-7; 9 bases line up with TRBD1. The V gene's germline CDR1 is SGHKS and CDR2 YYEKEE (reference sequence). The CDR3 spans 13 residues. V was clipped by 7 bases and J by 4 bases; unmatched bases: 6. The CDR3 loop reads CASGQGKGYEQYF. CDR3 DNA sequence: TGTGCCAGCGGACAGGGGAAAGGGTACGAGCAGTACTTC.

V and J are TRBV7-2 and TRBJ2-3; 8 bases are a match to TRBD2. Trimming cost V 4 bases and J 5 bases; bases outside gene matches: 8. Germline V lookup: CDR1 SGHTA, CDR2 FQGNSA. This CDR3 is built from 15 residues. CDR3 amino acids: CASSSNGGAVDTQYF. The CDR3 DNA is TGTGCCAGCAGCTCGAACGGGGGGGCCGTAGATACGCAGTATTTT. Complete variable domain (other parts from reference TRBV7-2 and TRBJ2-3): GAGVSQSPSNKVTEKGKDVELRCDPISGHTALYWYRQSLGQGLEFLIYFQGNSAPDKSGLPSDRFSAERTGGSVSTLTIQRTQQEDSAVYLCASSSNGGAVDTQYFGPGTRLTVL.

The CDR3 nucleotides read TGCGCCAGCAGCCAAGGGGGGCCAGGGGGGAACTATGGCTACACCTTC. This gives the protein CASSQGGPGGNYGYTF. V is TRBV4-3 and J is TRBJ1-2; 7 bases are a match to TRBD1. CDR1 is LGHNA and CDR2 is YSLEER in the germline V gene. This CDR3 is 16 amino acids long. Trimming cost V 1 base and J 2 bases; bases outside gene matches: 7.

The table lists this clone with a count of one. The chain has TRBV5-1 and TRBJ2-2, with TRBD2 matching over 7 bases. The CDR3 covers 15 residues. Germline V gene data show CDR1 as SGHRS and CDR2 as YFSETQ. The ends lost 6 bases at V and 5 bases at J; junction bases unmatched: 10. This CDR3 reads CASKEAGRTTGELFF. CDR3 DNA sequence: TGCGCCAGCAAGGAAGCCGGGAGGACTACCGGGGAGCTGTTTTTT.

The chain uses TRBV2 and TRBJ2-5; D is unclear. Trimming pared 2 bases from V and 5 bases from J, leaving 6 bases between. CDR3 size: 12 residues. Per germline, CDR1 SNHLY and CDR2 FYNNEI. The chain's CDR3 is CASSESPETQYF. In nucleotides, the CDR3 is TGTGCCAGCAGTGAAAGTCCGGAGACCCAGTACTTC.

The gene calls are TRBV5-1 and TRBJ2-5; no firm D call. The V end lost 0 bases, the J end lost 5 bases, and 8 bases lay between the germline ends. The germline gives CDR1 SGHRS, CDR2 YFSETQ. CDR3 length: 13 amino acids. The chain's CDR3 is CASSLALVETQYF. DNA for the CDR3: TGCGCCAGCAGCTTGGCGCTAGTGGAGACCCAGTACTTC.

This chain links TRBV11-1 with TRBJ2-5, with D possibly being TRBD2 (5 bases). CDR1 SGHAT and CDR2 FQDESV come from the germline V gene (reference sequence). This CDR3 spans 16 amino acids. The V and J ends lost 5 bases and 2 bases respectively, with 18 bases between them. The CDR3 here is CASSTRTGSSQETQYF. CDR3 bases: TGTGCCAGCAGCACTCGGACGGGGAGCTCTCAAGAGACCCAGTACTTC.

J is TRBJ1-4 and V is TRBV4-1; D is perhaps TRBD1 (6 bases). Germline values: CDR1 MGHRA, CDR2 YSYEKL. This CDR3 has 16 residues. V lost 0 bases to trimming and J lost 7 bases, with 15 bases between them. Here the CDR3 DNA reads TGCGCCAGCAGCCAAGAGGGTACAGGGTTTGGTGAAAAACTGTTTTTT. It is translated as CASSQEGTGFGEKLFF.

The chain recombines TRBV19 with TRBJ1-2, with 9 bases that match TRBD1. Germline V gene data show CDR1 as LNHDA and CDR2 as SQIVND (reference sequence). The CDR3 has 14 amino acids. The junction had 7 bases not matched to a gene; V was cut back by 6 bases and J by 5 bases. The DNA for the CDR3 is TGTGCCAGTAGGCGGACAGGGACAGGGTATGGCTACACCTTC. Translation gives CASRRTGTGYGYTF.

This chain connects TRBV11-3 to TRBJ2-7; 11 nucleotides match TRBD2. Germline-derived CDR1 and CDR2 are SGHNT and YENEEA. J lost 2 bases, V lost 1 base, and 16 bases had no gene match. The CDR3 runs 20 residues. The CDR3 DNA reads TGTGCCAGCAGCTTAGGCGGAGCCGGGACTAGCGGAATCCCCACCTACGAGCAGTACTTC. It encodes CASSLGGAGTSGIPTYEQYF.

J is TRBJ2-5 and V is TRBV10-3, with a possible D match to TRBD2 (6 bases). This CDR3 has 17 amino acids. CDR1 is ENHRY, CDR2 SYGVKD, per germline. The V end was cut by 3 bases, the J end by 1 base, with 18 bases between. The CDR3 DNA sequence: TGTGCCATCAGTGAAGGGTTGTTTGGCGGGATCCAAGAGACCCAGTACTTC. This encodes CAISEGLFGGIQETQYF.

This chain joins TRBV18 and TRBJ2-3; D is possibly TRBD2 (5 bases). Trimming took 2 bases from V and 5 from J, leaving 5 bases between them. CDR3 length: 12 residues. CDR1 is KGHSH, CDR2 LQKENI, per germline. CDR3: CASSPGGDTQYF. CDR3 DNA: TGTGCCAGCTCACCAGGAGGAGATACGCAGTATTTT.

The CDR3 DNA is TGTGCCAGCAGTTACACAGGGGGGAGAAATGAAAAACTGTTTTTT. Translated, it gives CASSYTGGRNEKLFF. The V gene is TRBV6-5, the J gene TRBJ1-4, with 8 bases fitting TRBD1. With V trimmed by 2 bases and J by 5 bases, 4 bases remained unmatched. Germline V gives CDR1 MNHEY, CDR2 SVGAGI. The CDR3 runs to 15 residues.

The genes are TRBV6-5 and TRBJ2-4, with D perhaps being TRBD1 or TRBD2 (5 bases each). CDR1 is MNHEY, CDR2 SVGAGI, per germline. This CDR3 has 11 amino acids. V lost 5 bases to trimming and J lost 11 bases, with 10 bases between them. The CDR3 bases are TGTGCCAGCAGTAGGGGAGTGGTTCAGTACTTC. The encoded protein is CASSRGVVQYF.